The present T cell receptor (beta chain) was sequenced within a study of radiotherapy plus CTLA-4 blockade in lung cancer. Points from the study as a whole: Blood-borne expansion of tumor-derived TCR clones followed radiotherapy plus ipilimumab.

Germline V gene lookup returns CDR1 MRHNA and CDR2 SNTAGT. This CDR3 spans 14 amino acids. V dropped 0 bases and J dropped 4 bases, with 8 bases sitting between them. Sequencing was performed with immunoSEQ multiplex PCR; in TCRdb, only in-frame clones are kept and a portion is missing. The table shows over 50,000 clones, with around 80% occurring only once. Comment on this clone: Its specificity is not known.

The genes are TRBV6-4 and TRBJ2-3, with D possibly TRBD1 on 6 matching bases. This specimen consisted of peripheral blood, obtained from a patient treated with radiotherapy plus ipilimumab. The sequence was obtained from a human donor with non-small cell lung cancer who had a complete response to radiotherapy plus ipilimumab. The CDR3 is CASSDSTGADTQYF. CDR3 nucleotides: TGTGCCAGCAGTGACTCGACAGGCGCAGATACGCAGTATTTT.